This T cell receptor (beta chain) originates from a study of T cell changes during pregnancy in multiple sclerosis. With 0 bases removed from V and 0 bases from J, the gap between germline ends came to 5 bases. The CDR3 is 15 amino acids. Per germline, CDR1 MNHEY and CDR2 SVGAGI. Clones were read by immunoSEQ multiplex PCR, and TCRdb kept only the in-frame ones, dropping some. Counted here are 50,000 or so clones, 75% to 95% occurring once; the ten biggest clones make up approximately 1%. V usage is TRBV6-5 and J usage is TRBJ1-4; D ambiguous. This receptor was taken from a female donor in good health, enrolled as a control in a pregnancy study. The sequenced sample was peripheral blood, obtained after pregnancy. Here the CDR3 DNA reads TGTGCCAGCAGTTACTCGCGTGCAACTAATGAAAAACTGTTTTTT. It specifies CASSYSRATNEKLFF.